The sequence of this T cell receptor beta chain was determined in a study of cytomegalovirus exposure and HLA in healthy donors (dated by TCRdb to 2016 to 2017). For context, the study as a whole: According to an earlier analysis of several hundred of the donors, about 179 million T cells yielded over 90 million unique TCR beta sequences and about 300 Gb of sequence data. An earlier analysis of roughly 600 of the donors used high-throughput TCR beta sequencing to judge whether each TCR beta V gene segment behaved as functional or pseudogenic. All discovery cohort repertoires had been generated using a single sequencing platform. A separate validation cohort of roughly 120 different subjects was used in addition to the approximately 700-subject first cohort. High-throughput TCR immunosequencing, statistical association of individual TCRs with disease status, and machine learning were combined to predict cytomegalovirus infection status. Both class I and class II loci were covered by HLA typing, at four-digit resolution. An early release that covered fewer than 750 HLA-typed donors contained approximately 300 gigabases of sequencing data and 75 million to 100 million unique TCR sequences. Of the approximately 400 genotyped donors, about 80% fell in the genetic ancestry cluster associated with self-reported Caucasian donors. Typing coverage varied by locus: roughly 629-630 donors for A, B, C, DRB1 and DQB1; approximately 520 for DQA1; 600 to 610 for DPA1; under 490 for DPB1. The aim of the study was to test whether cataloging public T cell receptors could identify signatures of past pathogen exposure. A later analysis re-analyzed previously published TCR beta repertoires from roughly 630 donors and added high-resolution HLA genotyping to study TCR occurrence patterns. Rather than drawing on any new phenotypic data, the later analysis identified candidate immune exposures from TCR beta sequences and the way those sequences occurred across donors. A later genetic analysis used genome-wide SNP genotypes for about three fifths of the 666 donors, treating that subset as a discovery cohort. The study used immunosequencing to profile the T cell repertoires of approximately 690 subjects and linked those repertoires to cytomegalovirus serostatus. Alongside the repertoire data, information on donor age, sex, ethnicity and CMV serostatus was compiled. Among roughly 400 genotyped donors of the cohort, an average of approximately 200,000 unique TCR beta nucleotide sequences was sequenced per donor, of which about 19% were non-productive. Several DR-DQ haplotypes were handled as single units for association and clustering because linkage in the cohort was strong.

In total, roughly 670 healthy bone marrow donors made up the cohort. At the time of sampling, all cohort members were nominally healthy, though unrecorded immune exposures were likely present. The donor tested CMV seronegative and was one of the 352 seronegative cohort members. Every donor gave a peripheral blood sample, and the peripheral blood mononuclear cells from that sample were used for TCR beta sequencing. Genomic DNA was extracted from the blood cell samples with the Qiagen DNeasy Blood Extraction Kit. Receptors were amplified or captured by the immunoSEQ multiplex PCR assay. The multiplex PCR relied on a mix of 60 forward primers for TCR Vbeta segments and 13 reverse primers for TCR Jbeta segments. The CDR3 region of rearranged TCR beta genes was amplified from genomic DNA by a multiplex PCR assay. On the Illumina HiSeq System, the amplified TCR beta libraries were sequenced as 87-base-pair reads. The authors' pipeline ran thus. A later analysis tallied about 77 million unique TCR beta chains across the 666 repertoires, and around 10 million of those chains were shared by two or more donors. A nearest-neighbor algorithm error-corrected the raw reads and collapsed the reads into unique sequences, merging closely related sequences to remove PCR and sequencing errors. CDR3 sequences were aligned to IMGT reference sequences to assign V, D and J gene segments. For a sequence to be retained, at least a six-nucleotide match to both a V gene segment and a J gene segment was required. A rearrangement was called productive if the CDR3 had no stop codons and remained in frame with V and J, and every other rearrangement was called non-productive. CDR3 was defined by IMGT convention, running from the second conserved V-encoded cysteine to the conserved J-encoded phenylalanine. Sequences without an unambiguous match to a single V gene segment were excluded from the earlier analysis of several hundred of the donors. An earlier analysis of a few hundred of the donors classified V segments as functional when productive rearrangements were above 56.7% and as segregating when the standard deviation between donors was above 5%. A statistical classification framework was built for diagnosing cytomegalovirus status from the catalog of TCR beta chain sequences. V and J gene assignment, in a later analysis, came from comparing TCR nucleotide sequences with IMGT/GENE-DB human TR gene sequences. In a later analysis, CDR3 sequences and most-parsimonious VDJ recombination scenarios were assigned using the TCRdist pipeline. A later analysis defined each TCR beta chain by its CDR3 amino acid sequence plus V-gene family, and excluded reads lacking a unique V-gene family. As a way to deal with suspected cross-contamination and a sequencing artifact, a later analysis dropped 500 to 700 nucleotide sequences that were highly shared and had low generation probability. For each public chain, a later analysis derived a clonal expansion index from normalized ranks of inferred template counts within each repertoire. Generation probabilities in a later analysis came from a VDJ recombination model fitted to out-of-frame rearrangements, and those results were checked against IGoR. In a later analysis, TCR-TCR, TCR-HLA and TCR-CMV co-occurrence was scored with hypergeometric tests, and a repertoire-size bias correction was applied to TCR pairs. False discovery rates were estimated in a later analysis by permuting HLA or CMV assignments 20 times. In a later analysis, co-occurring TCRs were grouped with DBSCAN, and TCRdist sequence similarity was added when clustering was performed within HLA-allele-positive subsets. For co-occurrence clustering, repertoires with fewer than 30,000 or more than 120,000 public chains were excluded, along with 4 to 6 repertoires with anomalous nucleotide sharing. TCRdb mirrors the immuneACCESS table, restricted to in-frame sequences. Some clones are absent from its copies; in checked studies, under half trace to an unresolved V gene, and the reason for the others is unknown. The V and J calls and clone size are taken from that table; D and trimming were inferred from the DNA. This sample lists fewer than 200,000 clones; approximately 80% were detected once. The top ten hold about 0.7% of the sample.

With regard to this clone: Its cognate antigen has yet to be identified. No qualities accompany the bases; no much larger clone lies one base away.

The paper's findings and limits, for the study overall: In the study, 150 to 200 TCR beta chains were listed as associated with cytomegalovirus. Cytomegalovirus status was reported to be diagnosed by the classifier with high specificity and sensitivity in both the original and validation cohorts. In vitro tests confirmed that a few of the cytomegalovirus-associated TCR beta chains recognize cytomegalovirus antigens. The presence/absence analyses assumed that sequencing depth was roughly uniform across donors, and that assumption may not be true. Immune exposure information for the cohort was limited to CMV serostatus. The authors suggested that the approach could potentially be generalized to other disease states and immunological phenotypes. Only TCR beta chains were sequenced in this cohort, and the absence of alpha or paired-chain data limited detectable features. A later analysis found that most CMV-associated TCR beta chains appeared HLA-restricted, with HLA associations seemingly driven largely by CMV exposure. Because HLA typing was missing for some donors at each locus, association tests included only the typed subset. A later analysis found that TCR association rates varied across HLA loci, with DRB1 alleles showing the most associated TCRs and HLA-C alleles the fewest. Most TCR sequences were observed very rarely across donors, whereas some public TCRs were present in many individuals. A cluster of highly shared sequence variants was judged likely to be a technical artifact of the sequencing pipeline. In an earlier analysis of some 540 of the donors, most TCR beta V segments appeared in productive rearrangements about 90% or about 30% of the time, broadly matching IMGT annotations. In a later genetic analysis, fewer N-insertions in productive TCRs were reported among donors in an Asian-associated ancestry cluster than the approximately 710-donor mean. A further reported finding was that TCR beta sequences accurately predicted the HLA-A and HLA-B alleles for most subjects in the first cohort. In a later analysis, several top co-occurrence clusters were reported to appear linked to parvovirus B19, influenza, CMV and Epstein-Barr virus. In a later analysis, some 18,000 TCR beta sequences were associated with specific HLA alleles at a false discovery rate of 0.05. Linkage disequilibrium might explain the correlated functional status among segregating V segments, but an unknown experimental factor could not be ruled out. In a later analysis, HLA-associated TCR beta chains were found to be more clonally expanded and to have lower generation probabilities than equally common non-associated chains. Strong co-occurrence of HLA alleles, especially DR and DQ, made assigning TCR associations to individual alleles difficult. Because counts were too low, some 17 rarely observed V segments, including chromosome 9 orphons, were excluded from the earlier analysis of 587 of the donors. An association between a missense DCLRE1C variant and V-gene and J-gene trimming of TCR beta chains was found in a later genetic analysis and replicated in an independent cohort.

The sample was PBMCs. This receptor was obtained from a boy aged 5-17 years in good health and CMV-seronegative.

The nucleotides are TGTGCCAGCAGCATCAAGCGGGAGCGGAGAGGAGAGACCCAGTACTTC. Its translation reads: CASSIKRERRGETQYF. The rearranged segments are TRBV5-4 and TRBJ2-5; TRBD2 aligns with 8 central bases. The CDR3 holds 16 amino acids from the cysteine to the phenylalanine. Kept here is only the CDR3 DNA, which spans 48 bases and is read in frame from base 1. CDR1 SGHNT and CDR2 YYREEE are derived from the germline V gene (reference sequence). The germline V end is reduced by 4 bases and the J end by 4 bases; junction bases left unmatched: 12.